Listed below are T cell receptor beta chains from one sample, sequenced in a study of technical replicates of blood from four donors. The assay was immunoSEQ multiplex PCR, and TCRdb's table has in-frame clones only and misses some. Here the sample spans about 89,000 clones, approximately 96% being singletons. Sequencing input: T cells isolated from PBMCs. Source of these receptors: a human donor in good health. Both conserved end residues are part of each CDR3.

j_gene: TRBJ2-1; v_gene: TRBV11-3; CDR3aa: CASSSDTSSYNEQFF
j_gene: TRBJ1-3; v_gene: TRBV6-5; CDR3aa: CASSYGRGQDTIYF
j_gene: TRBJ2-7; v_gene: TRBV11-2; CDR3aa: CASSLGSSEQYF
j_gene: TRBJ2-7; v_gene: TRBV2; CDR3aa: CASSEKGGYEQYF
j_gene: TRBJ2-7; v_gene: TRBV27; CDR3aa: CASSWDRGTYEQYF
j_gene: TRBJ2-7; v_gene: TRBV28; CDR3aa: CASSRLSLTVSYEQYF
j_gene: TRBJ2-5; v_gene: TRBV6-1; CDR3aa: CASRTGRWETQYF
j_gene: TRBJ2-7; v_gene: TRBV7-9; CDR3aa: CASSARRAVDSYEQYF
j_gene: TRBJ2-3; v_gene: TRBV7-9; CDR3aa: CASSLESLAGGDTQYF
j_gene: TRBJ2-7; v_gene: TRBV6-5; CDR3aa: CASSSNSGSHYGEQYF
j_gene: TRBJ1-3; v_gene: TRBV28; CDR3aa: CASRVGQAGNTIYF
j_gene: TRBJ2-5; v_gene: TRBV28; CDR3aa: CASGLNGLAVQETQYF
j_gene: TRBJ1-1; v_gene: TRBV11-2; CDR3aa: CASSHFESEAFF
j_gene: TRBJ1-1; v_gene: TRBV2; CDR3aa: CASSDLPQTGTRNTEAFF
j_gene: TRBJ2-5; v_gene: TRBV4-1; CDR3aa: CASSSTRTGQETQYF
j_gene: TRBJ1-1; v_gene: TRBV7-9; CDR3aa: CASSLEGGRAAFF
j_gene: TRBJ1-1; v_gene: TRBV18; CDR3aa: CASSLTIRRRTYTEAFF
j_gene: TRBJ1-3; v_gene: TRBV19; CDR3aa: CATSIGPSSGNTIYF
j_gene: TRBJ1-5; v_gene: TRBV30; CDR3aa: CAWSSGQGRQPQHF
j_gene: TRBJ2-6; v_gene: TRBV2; CDR3aa: CASSDSYSGANVLTF
j_gene: TRBJ2-2; v_gene: TRBV11-3; CDR3aa: CAIPDRFTGELFF
j_gene: TRBJ2-5; v_gene: TRBV19; CDR3aa: CASSIIGLAGPDRRETQYF
j_gene: TRBJ1-2; v_gene: TRBV5-1; CDR3aa: CASSLGSGYTF
j_gene: TRBJ2-2; v_gene: TRBV29-1; CDR3aa: CSVRPGQGAHAGELFF
j_gene: TRBJ2-1; v_gene: TRBV5-1; CDR3aa: CASSKGEGFNEQFF
j_gene: TRBJ2-5; v_gene: TRBV10-3; CDR3aa: CAISEPTGGGTTQYF
j_gene: TRBJ1-2; v_gene: TRBV5-5; CDR3aa: CASSPGTAGYGYTF
j_gene: TRBJ1-2; v_gene: TRBV6-6; CDR3aa: CASRQQGAHGYTF
j_gene: TRBJ1-2; v_gene: TRBV5-1; CDR3aa: CASRPGIPGANYGYTF